This record covers a single TCR beta chain. The CDR3 length is 17 residues. Germline-derived CDR1 and CDR2 are MNHEY and SMNVEV (reference sequence). The junction had 9 bases not matched to a gene; V was cut back by 3 bases and J by 2 bases. This sample is drawn from a study of blood T cell repertoires in COVID-19. Clones were sequenced by immunoSEQ multiplex PCR, and TCRdb holds only the in-frame ones, with some missing. Here the sample spans 200,000 to 300,000 clones, roughly 83% being singletons. The chain carries TRBV27 and TRBJ2-7, with 11 bases fitting TRBD2. This TCR derives from a woman of 80 years or more with acute or convalescent COVID-19. The sequenced material came from peripheral blood. CDR3 residues: CASSLLAGGNSAYEQYF. DNA for the CDR3: TGTGCCAGCAGTTTGCTAGCGGGGGGTAATTCTGCCTACGAGCAGTACTTC.